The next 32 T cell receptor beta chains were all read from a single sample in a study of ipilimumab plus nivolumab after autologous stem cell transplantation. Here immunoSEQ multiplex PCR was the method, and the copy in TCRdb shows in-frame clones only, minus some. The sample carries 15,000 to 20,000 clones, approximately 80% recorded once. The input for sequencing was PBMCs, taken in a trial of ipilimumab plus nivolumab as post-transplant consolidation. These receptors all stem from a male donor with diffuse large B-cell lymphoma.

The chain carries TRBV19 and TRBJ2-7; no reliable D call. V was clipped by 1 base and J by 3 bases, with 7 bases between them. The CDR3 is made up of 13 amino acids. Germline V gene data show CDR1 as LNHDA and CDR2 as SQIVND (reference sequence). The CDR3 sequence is CASSIGQFYEQYF. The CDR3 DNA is TGTGCCAGTAGTATAGGGCAGTTCTACGAGCAGTACTTC.

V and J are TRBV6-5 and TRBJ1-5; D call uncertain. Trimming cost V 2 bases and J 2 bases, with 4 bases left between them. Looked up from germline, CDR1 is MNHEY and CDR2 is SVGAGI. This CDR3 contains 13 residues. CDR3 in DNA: TGTGCCAGCAGTTACGGGCGCAATCAGCCCCAGCATTTT. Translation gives CASSYGRNQPQHF.

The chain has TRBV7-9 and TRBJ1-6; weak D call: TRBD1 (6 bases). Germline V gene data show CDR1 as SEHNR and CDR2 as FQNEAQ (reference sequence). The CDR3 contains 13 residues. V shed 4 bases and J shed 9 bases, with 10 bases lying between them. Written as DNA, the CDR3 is TGTGCCAGCAGCTCTGGGGGCAGTTCACCCCTCCACTTT. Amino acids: CASSSGGSSPLHF. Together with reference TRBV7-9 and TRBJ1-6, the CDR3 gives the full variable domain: DTGVSQNPRHKITKRGQNVTFRCDPISEHNRLYWYRQTLGQGPEFLTYFQNEAQLEKSRLLSDRFSAERPKGSFSTLEIQRTEQGDSAMYLCASSSGGSSPLHFGNGTRLTVT.

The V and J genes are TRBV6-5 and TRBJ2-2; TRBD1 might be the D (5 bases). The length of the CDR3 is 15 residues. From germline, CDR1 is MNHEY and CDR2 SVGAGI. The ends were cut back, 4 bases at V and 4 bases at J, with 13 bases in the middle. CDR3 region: CASSWGFQGTGELFF. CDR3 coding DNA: TGTGCCAGCAGTTGGGGCTTTCAGGGCACCGGGGAGCTGTTTTTT.

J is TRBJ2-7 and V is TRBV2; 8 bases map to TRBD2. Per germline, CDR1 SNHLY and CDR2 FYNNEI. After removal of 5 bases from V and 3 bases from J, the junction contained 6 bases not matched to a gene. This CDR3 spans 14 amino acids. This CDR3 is CASSPGTSYYEQYF. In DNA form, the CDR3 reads TGTGCCAGCAGTCCCGGGACTAGTTACTACGAGCAGTACTTC.

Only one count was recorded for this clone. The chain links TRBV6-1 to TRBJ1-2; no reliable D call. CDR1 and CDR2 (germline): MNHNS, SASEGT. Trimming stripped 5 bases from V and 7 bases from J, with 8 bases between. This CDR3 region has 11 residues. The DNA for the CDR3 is TGTGCCAGCAGTTGGGTCGGTGGCTACACCTTC. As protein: CASSWVGGYTF.

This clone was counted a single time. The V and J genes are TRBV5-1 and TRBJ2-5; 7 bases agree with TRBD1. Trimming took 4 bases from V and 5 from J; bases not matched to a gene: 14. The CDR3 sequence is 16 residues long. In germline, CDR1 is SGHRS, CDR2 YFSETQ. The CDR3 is CASSPNPTGVGETQYF. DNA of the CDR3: TGCGCCAGCAGCCCAAACCCCACAGGGGTGGGGGAGACCCAGTACTTC.

The CDR3 DNA follows: TGTGCCACCAGCAGAGCGGGACAGTCTAACTATGGCTACACCTTC. It translates to CATSRAGQSNYGYTF. The J gene is TRBJ1-2, the V gene TRBV15; 7 nucleotides agree with TRBD1. Trimming at V came to 1 base and at J to 0 bases, leaving 2 bases not matched to a gene. The CDR3 totals 15 residues. Germline V lookup: CDR1 LNHNV, CDR2 YYDKDF (reference sequence).

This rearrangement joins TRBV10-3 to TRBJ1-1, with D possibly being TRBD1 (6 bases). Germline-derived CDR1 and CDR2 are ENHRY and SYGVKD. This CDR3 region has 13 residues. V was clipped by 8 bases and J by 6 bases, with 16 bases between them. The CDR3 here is CAIYKGGEAEAFF. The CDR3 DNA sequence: TGTGCCATCTATAAGGGGGGGGAAGCTGAAGCTTTCTTT.

The CDR3 is CASIEAFNYGYTF. In DNA, the CDR3 is TGTGCCAGTATAGAGGCCTTCAACTATGGCTACACCTTC. The chain recombines TRBV19 with TRBJ1-2; D is undetermined. Looked up from germline, CDR1 is LNHDA and CDR2 is SQIVND (reference sequence). V lost 7 bases to trimming and J lost 2 bases, with 11 bases between them. CDR3 size: 13 residues.

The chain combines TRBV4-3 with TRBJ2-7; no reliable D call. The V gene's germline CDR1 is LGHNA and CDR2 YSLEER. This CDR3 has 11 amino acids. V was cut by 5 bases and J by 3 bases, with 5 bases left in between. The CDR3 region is CASSDHYEQYF. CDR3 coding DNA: TGCGCCAGCAGCGACCACTACGAGCAGTACTTC.

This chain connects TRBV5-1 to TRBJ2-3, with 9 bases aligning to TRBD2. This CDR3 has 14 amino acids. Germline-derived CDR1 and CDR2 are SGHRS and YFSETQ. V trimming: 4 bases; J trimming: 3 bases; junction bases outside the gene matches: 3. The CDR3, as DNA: TGCGCCAGCAGCACGACTAGCGGTACAGATACGCAGTATTTT. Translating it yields CASSTTSGTDTQYF.

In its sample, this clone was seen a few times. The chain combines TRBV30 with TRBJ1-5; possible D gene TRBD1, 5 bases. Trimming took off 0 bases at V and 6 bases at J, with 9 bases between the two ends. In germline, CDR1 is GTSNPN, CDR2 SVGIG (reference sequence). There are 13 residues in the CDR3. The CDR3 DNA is TGTGCCTGGAGTGTACTCGGGGGTCAGCCCCAGCATTTT. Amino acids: CAWSVLGGQPQHF.

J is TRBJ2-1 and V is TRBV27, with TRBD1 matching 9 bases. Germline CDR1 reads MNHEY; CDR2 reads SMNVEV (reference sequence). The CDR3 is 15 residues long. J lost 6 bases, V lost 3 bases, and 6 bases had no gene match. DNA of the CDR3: TGTGCCAGCAGTTTCTCACGGGACAGGGCCAATGAGCAGTTCTTC. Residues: CASSFSRDRANEQFF.

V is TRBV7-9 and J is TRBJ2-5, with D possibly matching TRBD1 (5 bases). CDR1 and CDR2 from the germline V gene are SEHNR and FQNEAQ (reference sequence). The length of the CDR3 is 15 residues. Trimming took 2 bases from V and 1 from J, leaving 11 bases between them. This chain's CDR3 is CASSLLWTIQETQYF. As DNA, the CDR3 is TGTGCCAGCAGCTTATTGTGGACAATCCAAGAGACCCAGTACTTC.

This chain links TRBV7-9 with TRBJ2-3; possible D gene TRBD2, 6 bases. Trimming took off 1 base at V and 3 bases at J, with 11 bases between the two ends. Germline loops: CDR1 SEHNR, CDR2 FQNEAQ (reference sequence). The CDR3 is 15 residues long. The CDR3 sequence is CASSLVEGLTDTQYF. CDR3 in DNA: TGTGCCAGCAGCTTAGTGGAGGGCCTGACAGATACGCAGTATTTT.

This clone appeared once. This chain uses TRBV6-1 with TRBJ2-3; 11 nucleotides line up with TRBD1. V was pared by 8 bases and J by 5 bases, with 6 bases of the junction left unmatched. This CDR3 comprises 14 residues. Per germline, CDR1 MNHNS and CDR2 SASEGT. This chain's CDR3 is CASPGGQGVDTQYF. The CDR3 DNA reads TGTGCCAGCCCCGGGGGACAGGGGGTAGATACGCAGTATTTT.

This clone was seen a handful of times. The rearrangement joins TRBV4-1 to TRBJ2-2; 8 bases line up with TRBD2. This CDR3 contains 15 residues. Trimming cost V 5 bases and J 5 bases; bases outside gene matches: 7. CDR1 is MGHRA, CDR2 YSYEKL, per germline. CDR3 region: CASSWRAGETGELFF. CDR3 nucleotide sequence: TGCGCCAGCAGCTGGCGAGCGGGGGAAACCGGGGAGCTGTTTTTT.

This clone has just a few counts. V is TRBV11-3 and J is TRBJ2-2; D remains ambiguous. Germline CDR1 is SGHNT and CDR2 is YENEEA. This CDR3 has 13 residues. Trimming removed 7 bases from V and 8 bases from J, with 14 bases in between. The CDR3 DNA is TGTGCCAGCACCCCCTTGATCGGTGGGGAGCTGTTTTTT. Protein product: CASTPLIGGELFF.

The CDR3 spells CASSSDYRSGNTIYF. The CDR3 region has the DNA TGCGCCAGCAGCTCAGATTACCGCTCTGGAAACACCATATATTTT. The chain recombines TRBV5-1 with TRBJ1-3, with no clear D. The germline V and J ends were trimmed by 3 bases and 0 bases, with 10 bases remaining between them. The CDR3 sequence is 15 residues long. The germline V gene has CDR1 SGHRS and CDR2 YFSETQ.

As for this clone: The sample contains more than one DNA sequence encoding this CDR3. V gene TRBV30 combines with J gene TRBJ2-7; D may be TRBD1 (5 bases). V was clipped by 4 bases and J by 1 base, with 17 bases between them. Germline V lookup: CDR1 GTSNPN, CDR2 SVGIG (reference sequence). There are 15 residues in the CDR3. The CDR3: CAWIRQGAPSYEQYF. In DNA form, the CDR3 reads TGTGCCTGGATACGGCAGGGCGCTCCTTCCTACGAGCAGTACTTC.

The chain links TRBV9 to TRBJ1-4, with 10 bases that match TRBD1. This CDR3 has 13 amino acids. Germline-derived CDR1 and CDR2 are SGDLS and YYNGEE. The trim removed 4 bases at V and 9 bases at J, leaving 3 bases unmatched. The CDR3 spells CASSRDRGKKLFF. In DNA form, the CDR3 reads TGTGCCAGCAGCCGGGACAGGGGAAAAAAACTGTTTTTT. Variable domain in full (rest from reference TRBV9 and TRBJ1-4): DSGVTQTPKHLITATGQRVTLRCSPRSGDLSVYWYQQSLDQGLQFLIQYYNGEERAKGNILERFSAQQFPDLHSELNLSSLELGDSALYFCASSRDRGKKLFFGSGTQLSVL.

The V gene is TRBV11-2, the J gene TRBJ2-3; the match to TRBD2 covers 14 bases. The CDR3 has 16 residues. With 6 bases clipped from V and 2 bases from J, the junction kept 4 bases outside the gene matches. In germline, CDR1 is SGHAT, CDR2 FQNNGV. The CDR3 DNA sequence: TGTGCCAGCAGGCCGGGACTAGCGGGAGTCACAGATACGCAGTATTTT. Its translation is CASRPGLAGVTDTQYF. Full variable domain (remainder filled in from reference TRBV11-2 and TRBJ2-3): EAGVAQSPRYKIIEKRQSVAFWCNPISGHATLYWYQQILGQGPKLLIQFQNNGVVDDSQLPKDRFSAERLKGVDSTLKIQPAKLEDSAVYLCASRPGLAGVTDTQYFGPGTRLTVL.

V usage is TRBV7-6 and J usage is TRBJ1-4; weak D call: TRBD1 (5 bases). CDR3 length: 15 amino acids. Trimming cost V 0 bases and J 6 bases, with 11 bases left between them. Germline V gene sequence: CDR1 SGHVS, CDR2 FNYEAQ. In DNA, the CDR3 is TGTGCCAGCAGCTTAGCGGGGCAGGTCGATGAAAAACTGTTTTTT. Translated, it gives CASSLAGQVDEKLFF.

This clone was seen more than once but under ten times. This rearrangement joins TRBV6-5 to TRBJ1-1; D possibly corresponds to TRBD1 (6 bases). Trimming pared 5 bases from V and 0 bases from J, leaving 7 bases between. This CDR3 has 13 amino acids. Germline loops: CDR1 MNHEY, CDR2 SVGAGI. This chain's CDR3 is CASSNRVNTEAFF. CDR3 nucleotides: TGTGCCAGCAGTAACAGGGTGAACACTGAAGCTTTCTTT.

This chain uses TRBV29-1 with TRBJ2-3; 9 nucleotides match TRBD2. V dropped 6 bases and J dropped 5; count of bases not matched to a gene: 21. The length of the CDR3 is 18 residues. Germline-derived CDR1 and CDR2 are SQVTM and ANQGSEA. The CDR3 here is CSVRRGWAAGGQIDTQYF. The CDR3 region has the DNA TGCAGCGTCCGCAGGGGGTGGGCGGCGGGGGGGCAAATAGATACGCAGTATTTT.

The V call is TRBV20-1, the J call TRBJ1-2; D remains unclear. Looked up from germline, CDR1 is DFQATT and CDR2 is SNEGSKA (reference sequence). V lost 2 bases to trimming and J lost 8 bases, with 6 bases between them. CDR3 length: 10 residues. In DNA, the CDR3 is TGCAGTGCTAGACGGGAAGGCTACACCTTC. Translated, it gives CSARREGYTF.

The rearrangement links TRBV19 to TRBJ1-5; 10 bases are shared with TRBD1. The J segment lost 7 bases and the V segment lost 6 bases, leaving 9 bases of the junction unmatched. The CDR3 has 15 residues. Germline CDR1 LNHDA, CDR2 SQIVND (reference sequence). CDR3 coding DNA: TGTGCCAGTAGCCTCGGACAGGGGGTCGTACAGCCCCAGCATTTT. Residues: CASSLGQGVVQPQHF.

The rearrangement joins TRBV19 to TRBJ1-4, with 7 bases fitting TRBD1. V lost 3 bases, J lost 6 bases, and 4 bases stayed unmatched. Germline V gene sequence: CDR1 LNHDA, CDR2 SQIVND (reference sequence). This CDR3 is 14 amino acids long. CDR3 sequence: CASSIYRGYEKLFF. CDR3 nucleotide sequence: TGTGCCAGTAGTATTTACAGGGGTTATGAAAAACTGTTTTTT. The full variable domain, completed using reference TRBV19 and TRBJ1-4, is DGGITQSPKYLFRKEGQNVTLSCEQNLNHDAMYWYRQDPGQGLRLIYYSQIVNDFQKGDIAEGYSVSREKKESFPLTVTSAQKNPTAFYLCASSIYRGYEKLFFGSGTQLSVL.

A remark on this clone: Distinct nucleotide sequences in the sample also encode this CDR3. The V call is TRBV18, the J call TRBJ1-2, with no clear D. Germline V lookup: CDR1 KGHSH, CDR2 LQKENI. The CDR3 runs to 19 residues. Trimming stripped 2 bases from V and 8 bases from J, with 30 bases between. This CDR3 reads CASSPRIQAGGTPTRGYTF. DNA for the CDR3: TGTGCCAGCTCACCAAGAATCCAGGCAGGAGGTACCCCAACGCGGGGCTACACCTTC. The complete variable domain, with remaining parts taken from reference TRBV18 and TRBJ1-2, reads NAGVMQNPRHLVRRRGQEARLRCSPMKGHSHVYWYRQLPEEGLKFMVYLQKENIIDESGMPKERFSAEFPKEGPSILRIQQVVRGDSAAYFCASSPRIQAGGTPTRGYTFGSGTRLTVV.

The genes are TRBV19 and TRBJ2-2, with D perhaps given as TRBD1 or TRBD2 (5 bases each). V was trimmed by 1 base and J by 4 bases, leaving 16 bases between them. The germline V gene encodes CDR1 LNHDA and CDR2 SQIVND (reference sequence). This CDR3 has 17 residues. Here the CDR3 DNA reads TGTGCCAGTAGTATAGTCGCCGGGACCCTCCCCACCGGGGAGCTGTTTTTT. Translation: CASSIVAGTLPTGELFF. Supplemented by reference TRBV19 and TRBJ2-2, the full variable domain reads DGGITQSPKYLFRKEGQNVTLSCEQNLNHDAMYWYRQDPGQGLRLIYYSQIVNDFQKGDIAEGYSVSREKKESFPLTVTSAQKNPTAFYLCASSIVAGTLPTGELFFGEGSRLTVL.

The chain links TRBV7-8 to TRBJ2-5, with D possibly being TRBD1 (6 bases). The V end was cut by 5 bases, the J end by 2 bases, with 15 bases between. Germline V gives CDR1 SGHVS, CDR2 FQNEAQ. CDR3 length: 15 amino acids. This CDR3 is CASSEGVSAQETQYF. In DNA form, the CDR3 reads TGTGCCAGCAGCGAGGGGGTCAGTGCACAAGAGACCCAGTACTTC.